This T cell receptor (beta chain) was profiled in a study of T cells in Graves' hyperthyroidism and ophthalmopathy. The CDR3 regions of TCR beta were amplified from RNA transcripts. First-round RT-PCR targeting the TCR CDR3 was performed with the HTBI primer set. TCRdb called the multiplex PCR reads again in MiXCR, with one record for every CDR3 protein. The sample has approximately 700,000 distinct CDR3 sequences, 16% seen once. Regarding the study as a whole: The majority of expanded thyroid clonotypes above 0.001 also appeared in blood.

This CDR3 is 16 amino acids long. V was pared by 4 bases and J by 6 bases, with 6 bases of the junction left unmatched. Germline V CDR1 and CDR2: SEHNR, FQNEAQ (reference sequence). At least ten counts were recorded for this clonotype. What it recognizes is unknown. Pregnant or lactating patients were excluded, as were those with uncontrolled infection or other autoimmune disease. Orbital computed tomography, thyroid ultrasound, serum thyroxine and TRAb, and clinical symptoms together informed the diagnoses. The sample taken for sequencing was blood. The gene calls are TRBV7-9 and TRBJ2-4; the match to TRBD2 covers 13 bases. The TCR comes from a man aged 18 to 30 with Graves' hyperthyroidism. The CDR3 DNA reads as TGTGCCAGCAGCTCCCGGACTAGCGGGAGAATAAACATTCAGTACTTC. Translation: CASSSRTSGRINIQYF.